The 6 T cell receptor beta chains in this list originate from one sample, sequenced in a study of cytomegalovirus exposure and HLA in healthy donors. This PCR relied on a set of 60 Vbeta primers and 13 Jbeta primers. The repertoire was sequenced with immunoSEQ multiplex PCR; TCRdb's copy has only in-frame clones and lacks some. The repertoire consists of under 200,000 clones, with roughly 85% occurring once and the leading ten covering under 0.9%. The source material was PBMCs. These receptor sequences come from a woman in her forties in good health and CMV-seronegative.

The chain carries TRBV28 and TRBJ1-1; D is possibly TRBD1 (6 bases). The CDR3 runs to 16 residues. Germline assignment: CDR1 MDHEN and CDR2 SYDVKM. The ends were cut back, 7 bases at V and 0 bases at J, with 18 bases in the middle. The CDR3 coding sequence is TGTGCCAGCACCACTCGGACAGCAAACATGAACACTGAAGCTTTCTTT. The encoded protein is CASTTRTANMNTEAFF.

The chain combines TRBV19 with TRBJ1-2; D gene uncertain. Germline CDR1 reads LNHDA; CDR2 reads SQIVND (reference sequence). CDR3 length: 14 amino acids. The V end was cut by 5 bases, the J end by 2 bases, with 12 bases between. CDR3 sequence: CASSAGLDNYGYTF. The CDR3 DNA follows: TGTGCCAGTAGTGCCGGACTCGACAACTATGGCTACACCTTC.

The V and J genes are TRBV21-1 and TRBJ2-2; the table's TRBD2 call for D was not verified on the DNA. TRBV21-1 is listed as a pseudogene. This CDR3 is 15 amino acids long. CDR3 sequence (DNA): TGTGCCAGCATTAACGGGAGCCGGAACACCGGGGAGCTGTTTTTT. It is translated as CASINGSRNTGELFF.

This rearrangement joins TRBV19 to TRBJ2-5; 8 bases agree with TRBD2. This CDR3 spans 15 amino acids. The germline CDR1 and CDR2 sequences are LNHDA and SQIVND (reference sequence). With 9 bases clipped from V and 5 bases from J, the junction kept 14 bases outside the gene matches. CDR3 nucleotide sequence: TGTGCCAGCCAAAGCGGGAGATCCTTCGGCGAGACCCAGTACTTC. Protein sequence: CASQSGRSFGETQYF.

CDR3 sequence (DNA): TGTGCCAGCAGGCAGGGGCAGCTATACAATGAGCAGTTCTTC. Translation: CASRQGQLYNEQFF. This chain joins TRBV27 and TRBJ2-1; D is possibly TRBD1 (6 bases). Germline V gene lookup returns CDR1 MNHEY and CDR2 SMNVEV (reference sequence). Trimming stripped 6 bases from V and 4 bases from J, with 13 bases between. The CDR3 is 14 residues long.

This clone has only one observation. V and J are TRBV28 and TRBJ1-2; D might be TRBD1 (5 bases). Trimming removed 4 bases from V and 8 bases from J, with 11 bases in between. The CDR3 runs 12 residues. Germline loops: CDR1 MDHEN, CDR2 SYDVKM. CDR3 loop: CASSSQVLGYTF. CDR3 bases: TGTGCCAGCAGTTCACAGGTTTTAGGCTACACCTTC.